Described below is a single T cell receptor beta chain sequence and its context. This CDR3 contains 16 residues. V was pared by 0 bases and J by 4 bases, with 6 bases of the junction left unmatched. The germline V gene encodes CDR1 SEHNR and CDR2 FQNEAQ (reference sequence). These data originate in a study of T-cell reconstitution after alpha-beta-depleted transplantation in children. Unique molecular identifiers were used in preparing the TCRbeta library. Each CDR3 protein is one row after TCRdb ran MiXCR on the PCR reads. The data hold some 530,000 distinct CDR3 sequences, with around 12% observed a single time.

The sequences come from PBMCs from the stem cell graft donor, collected from the stem cell graft. This receptor was obtained from a human donor who donated a stem cell graft to a child with combined immunodeficiency. This chain connects TRBV7-9 to TRBJ2-5; TRBD2 aligns across 9 bases. This CDR3 is CASSLARASGVETQYF. CDR3 sequence (DNA): TGTGCCAGCAGCTTAGCGCGGGCTAGCGGGGTAGAGACCCAGTACTTC.